The 11 T cell receptor beta chains listed next were all sequenced from one sample in a study of T cell changes during pregnancy in multiple sclerosis. Only in-frame clones appear in the TCRdb table, and some are missing; sequencing was by immunoSEQ multiplex PCR. The top ten hold 0.55% to 0.85% of the sample, which has around 72,000 clones, roughly 89% seen once. The specimen was peripheral blood, collected in the third trimester of pregnancy. Source of these receptors: a female donor in good health, enrolled as a control in a pregnancy study.

J is TRBJ1-1 and V is TRBV11-2; D might be TRBD1 (5 bases). The CDR3 length is 14 residues. Germline assignment: CDR1 SGHAT and CDR2 FQNNGV. Trimming stripped 7 bases from V and 4 bases from J, with 16 bases between. The CDR3 DNA reads as TGTGCCAGCAACCTACAGGCTTTGGGCACTGAAGCTTTCTTT. Translated: CASNLQALGTEAFF.

The chain couples TRBV28 to TRBJ1-2; 10 bases line up with TRBD1. The CDR3 is made up of 13 amino acids. J was trimmed by 7 bases and V by 6 bases; bases with no gene match: 5. The germline CDR1 and CDR2 sequences are MDHEN and SYDVKM. The CDR3 region is CASRRDRGFGYTF. The CDR3 DNA reads as TGTGCCAGCAGAAGGGACAGGGGATTTGGCTACACCTTC.

J is TRBJ2-7 and V is TRBV7-9; a possible D gene is TRBD1 (5 bases). Trimming stripped 5 bases from V and 5 bases from J, with 22 bases between. This CDR3 comprises 16 residues. Germline V CDR1 and CDR2: SEHNR, FQNEAQ (reference sequence). CDR3 loop: CASSRPLRVGANEQYF. The CDR3 DNA sequence: TGTGCCAGCAGCCGACCCCTCAGGGTTGGGGCCAACGAGCAGTACTTC.

The chain employs TRBV7-9 and TRBJ1-2; the D is unclear. V lost 2 bases and J lost 4, with 14 bases in between. The CDR3 has 15 amino acids. The germline gives CDR1 SEHNR, CDR2 FQNEAQ (reference sequence). CDR3: CASSLSSQPLYGYTF. As DNA, the CDR3 is TGTGCCAGCAGCTTAAGTTCACAGCCCCTCTATGGCTACACCTTC. Full variable domain (remainder filled in from reference TRBV7-9 and TRBJ1-2): DTGVSQNPRHKITKRGQNVTFRCDPISEHNRLYWYRQTLGQGPEFLTYFQNEAQLEKSRLLSDRFSAERPKGSFSTLEIQRTEQGDSAMYLCASSLSSQPLYGYTFGSGTRLTVV.

This clone was seen only a few times. J is TRBJ1-5 and V is TRBV28, with D maybe TRBD1 (6 bases). The ends were cut back, 6 bases at V and 4 bases at J, with 10 bases in the middle. The CDR3 sequence is 13 residues long. Germline V gene lookup returns CDR1 MDHEN and CDR2 SYDVKM. Here the CDR3 reads CASSFGQNQPQHF. The CDR3 nucleotides read TGTGCCAGCAGCTTCGGACAGAATCAGCCCCAGCATTTT.

The rearrangement links TRBV5-6 to TRBJ1-6, with a tentative D call TRBD1 (6 bases). V lost 1 base, J lost 6 bases, and 8 bases lay in between. The CDR3 extends over 14 amino acids. The germline V gene encodes CDR1 SGHDT and CDR2 YYEEEE. The CDR3 sequence is CASSLRGANSPLHF. Written as DNA, the CDR3 is TGTGCCAGCAGCTTGCGGGGGGCTAATTCACCCCTCCACTTT.

V usage is TRBV7-2 and J usage is TRBJ1-3; D perhaps matches TRBD1 (6 bases). The CDR3 consists of 17 residues. The V end lost 3 bases, the J end lost 0 bases, and 15 bases lay between the germline ends. CDR1 is SGHTA, CDR2 FQGNSA, per germline. Here the CDR3 reads CASSLRSGGDSGNTIYF. In DNA, the CDR3 is TGTGCCAGCAGCTTGAGATCGGGGGGCGACTCTGGAAACACCATATATTTT. Full variable domain (missing parts from reference TRBV7-2 and TRBJ1-3): GAGVSQSPSNKVTEKGKDVELRCDPISGHTALYWYRQSLGQGLEFLIYFQGNSAPDKSGLPSDRFSAERTGGSVSTLTIQRTQQEDSAVYLCASSLRSGGDSGNTIYFGEGSWLTVV.

The chain joins TRBV28 to TRBJ1-2; the D gene is possibly TRBD1 (6 bases). The CDR3 totals 11 residues. CDR1 and CDR2 (germline): MDHEN, SYDVKM. Trimming left V 3 bases short and J 14 bases short, with 13 bases between. CDR3 amino acids: CASSLYRTETF. CDR3 nucleotide sequence: TGTGCCAGCAGTTTGTACAGGACAGAAACCTTC.

The chain links TRBV6-5 to TRBJ2-7; D unresolved. This CDR3 has 13 amino acids. The germline gives CDR1 MNHEY, CDR2 SVGAGI. The V gene lost 2 bases and the J gene lost 3 bases, with 8 bases spanning the gap. The CDR3 is CASSYADRYEQYF. DNA for the CDR3: TGTGCCAGCAGTTACGCGGATCGCTACGAGCAGTACTTC.

This chain links TRBV5-1 with TRBJ2-5; no clear D gene. V was clipped by 4 bases and J by 2 bases, with 12 bases between them. This CDR3 has 14 residues. Germline values: CDR1 SGHRS, CDR2 YFSETQ. The CDR3 sequence is CASSPYGGQETQYF. The CDR3 DNA reads as TGCGCCAGCAGCCCGTACGGCGGACAAGAGACCCAGTACTTC.

This chain uses TRBV28 with TRBJ1-3, with D uncertain. This CDR3 has 15 residues. V lost 2 bases, J lost 0 bases, and 8 bases lay in between. Germline CDR1 and CDR2: MDHEN and SYDVKM. The CDR3 sequence is CASSLLSFSGNTIYF. CDR3 DNA sequence: TGTGCCAGCAGTTTACTGTCCTTCTCTGGAAACACCATATATTTT.